This T cell receptor beta chain is drawn from a study of T cells after yellow fever vaccination. TCRdb reanalysed the 5' RACE reads using MiXCR and keeps one entry per CDR3 protein. The top ten clones hold 3% to 4% of a sample with hundreds of thousands of distinct CDR3 sequences, under 15% of them seen once. Comments on this clonotype: No antigen is known for it.

V was clipped by 2 bases and J by 13 bases, with 18 bases between them. The CDR3 has 15 amino acids. The germline V gene encodes CDR1 MNHEY and CDR2 SVGEGT. Study-level points and caveats: Highly abundant clonotypes carried over from the bulk population could end up in FACS-sorted repertoires as contaminants.

The sequence came from a man between 18 and 35 years old who received the YFV17D yellow fever vaccine. The rearrangement joins TRBV6-2 or TRBV6-3 to TRBJ1-6; D unclear. The sample consisted of CD4+ T cells sorted from PBMCs, taken 15 days after the yellow fever booster vaccination. The CDR3 bases are TGTGCCAGCAGTTACCCCGGGAGCGATCACATCCCCCTCCACTTT. Amino acid sequence: CASSYPGSDHIPLHF.